This T cell receptor (beta chain) was sequenced during a study of CD8+CD57+ T cells in acquired aplastic anemia. The CDR3 totals 15 residues. Germline V gene data show CDR1 as LNHDA and CDR2 as SQIVND (reference sequence). V was trimmed by 5 bases and J by 2 bases, leaving 12 bases between them. Profiling of TCR beta VDJ combinations and CDR3 sequences used genomic DNA as template. From the reads, TCRdb called clonotypes with MiXCR, one entry per CDR3 protein. The sample carries about 150,000 distinct CDR3 sequences, about 48% recorded once. By flow cytometry, patients selected for sequencing had shown an expansion of CD8+CD57+ cells.

The sample consisted of sorted CD4+, CD8+, or CD8+CD57+ T cells (not recorded which) from PBMCs. This TCR came from a human donor with aplastic anemia. The V call is TRBV19, the J call TRBJ2-2; D is possibly TRBD1 or TRBD2 (6 bases each). The CDR3 region has the DNA TGTGCCAGTAGTGTAGGGGGGCCAAACACCGGGGAGCTGTTTTTT. It codes for CASSVGGPNTGELFF.